This TCR beta chain derives from a study of shared clonotypes between healthy human individuals. Germline V gives CDR1 SGHKS, CDR2 YYEKEE (reference sequence). This CDR3 is built from 19 residues. The V and J ends lost 4 bases and 5 bases, in that order; junction bases with no gene match: 21. Clones were sequenced by immunoSEQ multiplex PCR, and TCRdb holds only the in-frame ones, with some missing. The repertoire holds approximately 1.5 million clones, with 97% to 99% as singletons. The sequence was obtained from a young man in good health. Material for sequencing was naive CD4+ T cells sorted from blood. Subset of the sample: CD45RA+ positively selected. The chain employs TRBV5-5 and TRBJ2-1; 7 bases agree with TRBD2. The CDR3 is CASSPNWGGRGSGDNEQFF. CDR3 in DNA: TGTGCCAGCAGCCCTAATTGGGGCGGGAGAGGGTCCGGGGACAATGAGCAGTTCTTC.